This T cell receptor (beta chain) is drawn from a study of T cells in localized non-small cell lung cancer. Germline CDR1 reads SGHTA; CDR2 reads FQGNSA. The length of the CDR3 is 14 residues. Trimming cost V 1 base and J 2 bases, with 9 bases left between them. Here immunoSEQ multiplex PCR was the method, and the copy in TCRdb shows in-frame clones only, minus some. The sample shows under 55,000 clones, 60% to 85% of them seen only once. Study outcomes and limitations: Higher T cell density in the blood was associated with longer overall survival, whereas higher adjacent-lung clonality associated with shorter survival. Uninvolved adjacent lung showed peak T cell clonality, exceeding tumor.

As for this clone: As yet, its antigen is unknown.

The chain uses TRBV7-2 and TRBJ2-7; D is possibly TRBD1 (6 bases). The sequence came from a woman aged 35 to 69 with stage II lung adenocarcinoma. The source was PBMCs, collected before any cancer treatment. The CDR3 DNA sequence: TGTGCCAGCAGCTTAGGAGCAGGGGCCTACGAGCAGTACTTC. This sequence encodes CASSLGAGAYEQYF.